The sequence of this T cell receptor beta chain was determined in a study of regulatory T cells in long-lasting Graves disease. The V and J ends lost 3 bases and 7 bases, in that order; junction bases with no gene match: 7. Germline assignment: CDR1 MNHNS and CDR2 SASEGT. The CDR3 is made up of 14 amino acids. Time point: newly diagnosed GD, antithyroid drugs for less than 3 months. The TCR library used RNA extracted from PBMCs. CDR3-region Arm-PCR and iRepertoire HTBI primers produced the TCR beta libraries. TCRdb itself ran the multiplex PCR reads through MiXCR, one entry per CDR3 protein. The sample lists about 620,000 distinct CDR3 sequences, roughly 15% occurring once. The table lists this clonotype with many counts. The data also belong to a second study, concerning T cells in Graves' hyperthyroidism and ophthalmopathy.

The genes are TRBV6-1 and TRBJ1-1; 8 nucleotides line up with TRBD1. The sample consisted of peripheral blood mononuclear cells (PBMCs), taken at new diagnosis, from a patient treated with antithyroid drugs. The sequence came from a woman aged 25 to 39 with Graves disease. The CDR3 region has the DNA TGTGCCAGCAGTGACCGGACAGGGCTGGGTGAAGCTTTCTTT. This encodes CASSDRTGLGEAFF.